The present T cell receptor beta chain was sequenced within a study of T cells in Graves' hyperthyroidism and ophthalmopathy. Across the study: Prior to any treatment, at the point of initial diagnosis, peripheral blood was collected.

This clonotype occurred a few times. What was amplified from RNA transcripts were TCR beta CDR3 regions. The HTBI primer set was used in a first-round RT-PCR of the TCR CDR3. MiXCR, applied by TCRdb to the multiplex PCR reads, yields one record per CDR3 protein. The sample consists of about 350,000 distinct CDR3 sequences, around 18% of them appearing once. Disease lasting under 3 months, a NOSPECS grade of at least 4, and a Clinical Activity Score of at least 3 were features of the ophthalmopathy patients. J lost 3 bases, V lost 5 bases, and 2 bases had no gene match. The length of the CDR3 is 13 residues. The V gene's germline CDR1 is DFQATT and CDR2 SNEGSKA (reference sequence).

The gene calls are TRBV20-1 and TRBJ2-7, with 12 bases lining up with TRBD1. This sequence originates from a woman between 35 and 50 years old with Graves' ophthalmopathy. The specimen was blood. The CDR3 sequence: CSAGTGGGYEQYF. DNA for the CDR3: TGCAGTGCTGGGACAGGGGGCGGCTACGAGCAGTACTTC.